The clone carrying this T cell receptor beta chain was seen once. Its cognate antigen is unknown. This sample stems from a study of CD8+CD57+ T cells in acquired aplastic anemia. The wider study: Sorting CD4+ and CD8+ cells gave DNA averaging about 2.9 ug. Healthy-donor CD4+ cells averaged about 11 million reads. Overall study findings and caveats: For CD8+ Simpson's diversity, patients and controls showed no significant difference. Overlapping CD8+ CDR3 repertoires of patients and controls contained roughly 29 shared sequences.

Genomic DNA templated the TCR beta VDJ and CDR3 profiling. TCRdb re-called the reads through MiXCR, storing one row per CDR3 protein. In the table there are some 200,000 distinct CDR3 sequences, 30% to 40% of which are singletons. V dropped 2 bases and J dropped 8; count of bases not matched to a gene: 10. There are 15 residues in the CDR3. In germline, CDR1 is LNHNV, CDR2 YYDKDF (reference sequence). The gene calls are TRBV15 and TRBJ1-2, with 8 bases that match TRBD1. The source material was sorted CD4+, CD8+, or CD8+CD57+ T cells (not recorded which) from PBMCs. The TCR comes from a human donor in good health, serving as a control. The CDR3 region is CATSRIGQGMGGYTF. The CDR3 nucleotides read TGTGCCACCAGCAGAATCGGACAGGGTATGGGCGGCTACACCTTC.